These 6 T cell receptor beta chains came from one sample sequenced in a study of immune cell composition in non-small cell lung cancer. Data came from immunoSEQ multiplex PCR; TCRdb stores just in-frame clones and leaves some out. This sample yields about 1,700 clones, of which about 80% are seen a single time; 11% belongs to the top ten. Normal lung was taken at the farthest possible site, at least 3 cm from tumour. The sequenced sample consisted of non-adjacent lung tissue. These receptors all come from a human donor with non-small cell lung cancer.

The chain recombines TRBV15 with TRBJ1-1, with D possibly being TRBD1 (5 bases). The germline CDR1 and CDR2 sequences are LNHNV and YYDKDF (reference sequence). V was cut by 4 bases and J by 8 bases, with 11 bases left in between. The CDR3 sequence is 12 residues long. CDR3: CATSITGGEAFF. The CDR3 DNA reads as TGTGCCACCAGCATAACAGGAGGGGAAGCTTTCTTT. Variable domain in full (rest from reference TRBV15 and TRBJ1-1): DAMVIQNPRYQVTQFGKPVTLSCSQTLNHNVMYWYQQKSSQAPKLLFHYYDKDFNNEADTPDNFQSRRPNTSFCFLDIRSPGLGDTAMYLCATSITGGEAFFGQGTRLTVV.

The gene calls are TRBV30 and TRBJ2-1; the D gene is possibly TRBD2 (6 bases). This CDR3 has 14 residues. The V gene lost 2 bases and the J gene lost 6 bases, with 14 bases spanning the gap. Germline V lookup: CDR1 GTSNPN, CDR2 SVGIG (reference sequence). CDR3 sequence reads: CAWSLDGGVNEQFF. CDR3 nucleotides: TGTGCCTGGAGTCTCGACGGCGGGGTCAATGAGCAGTTCTTC.

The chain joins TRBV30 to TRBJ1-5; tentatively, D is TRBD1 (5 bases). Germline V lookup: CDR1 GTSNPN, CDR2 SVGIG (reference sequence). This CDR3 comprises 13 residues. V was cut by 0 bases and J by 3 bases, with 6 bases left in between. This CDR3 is CAWSVQANQPQHF. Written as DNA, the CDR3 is TGTGCCTGGAGTGTACAGGCCAATCAGCCCCAGCATTTT.

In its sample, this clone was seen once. CDR3 nucleotides: TGTGCCAGCTCACGCGGACAGGGGAGTTACGAGACCCAGTACTTC. Translated, it gives CASSRGQGSYETQYF. The V and J genes are TRBV18 and TRBJ2-5; the match to TRBD1 covers 9 bases. Germline V gives CDR1 KGHSH, CDR2 LQKENI. The junction had 8 bases not matched to a gene; V was cut back by 4 bases and J by 5 bases. There are 15 residues in the CDR3.

The CDR3 coding sequence is TGTGCCAGCAGCTTAGCAGGTGCTGCGGCTTCCAATCAGCCCCAGCATTTT. Translating gives CASSLAGAAASNQPQHF. J is TRBJ1-5 and V is TRBV7-2, with D unclear. The germline CDR1 and CDR2 sequences are SGHTA and FQGNSA. The CDR3 is 17 residues long. Trimming shortened V by 0 bases and J by 3 bases, and 15 bases separated the two germline ends.

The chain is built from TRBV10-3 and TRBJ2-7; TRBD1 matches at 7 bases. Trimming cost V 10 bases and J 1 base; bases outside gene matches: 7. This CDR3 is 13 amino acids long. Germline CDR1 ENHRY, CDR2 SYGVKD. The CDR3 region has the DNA TGTGCCAACTCCGGGACAGAGTCCTACGAGCAGTACTTC. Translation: CANSGTESYEQYF.